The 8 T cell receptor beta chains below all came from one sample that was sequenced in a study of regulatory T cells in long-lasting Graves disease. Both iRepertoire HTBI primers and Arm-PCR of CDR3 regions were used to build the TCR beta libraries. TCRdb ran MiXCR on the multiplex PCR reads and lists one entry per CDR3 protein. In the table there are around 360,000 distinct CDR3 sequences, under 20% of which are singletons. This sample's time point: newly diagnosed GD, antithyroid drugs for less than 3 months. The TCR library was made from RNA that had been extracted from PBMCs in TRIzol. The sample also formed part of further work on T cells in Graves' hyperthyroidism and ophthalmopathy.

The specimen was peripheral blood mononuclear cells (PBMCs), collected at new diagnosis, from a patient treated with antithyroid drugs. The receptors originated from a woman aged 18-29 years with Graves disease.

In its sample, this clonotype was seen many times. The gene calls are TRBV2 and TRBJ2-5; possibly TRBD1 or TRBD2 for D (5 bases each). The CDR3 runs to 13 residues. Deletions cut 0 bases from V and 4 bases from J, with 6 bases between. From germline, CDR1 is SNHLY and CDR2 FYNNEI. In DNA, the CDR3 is TGTGCCAGCAGTGAAGCGAGGGGAGAGACCCAGTACTTC. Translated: CASSEARGETQYF.

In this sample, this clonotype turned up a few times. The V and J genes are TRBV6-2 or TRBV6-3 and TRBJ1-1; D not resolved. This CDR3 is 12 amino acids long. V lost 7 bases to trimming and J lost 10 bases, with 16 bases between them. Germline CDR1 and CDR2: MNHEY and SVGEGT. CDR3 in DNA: TGTGCCAGCACTGGAGAATCGGTTCGAGCTTTCTTT. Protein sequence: CASTGESVRAFF.

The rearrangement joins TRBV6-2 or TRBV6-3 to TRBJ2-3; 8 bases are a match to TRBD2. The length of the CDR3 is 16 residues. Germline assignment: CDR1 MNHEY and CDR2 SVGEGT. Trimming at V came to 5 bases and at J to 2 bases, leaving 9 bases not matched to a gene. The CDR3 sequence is CASSTLAGPNTDTQYF. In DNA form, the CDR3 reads TGTGCCAGCAGTACCTTAGCGGGGCCTAACACAGATACGCAGTATTTT.

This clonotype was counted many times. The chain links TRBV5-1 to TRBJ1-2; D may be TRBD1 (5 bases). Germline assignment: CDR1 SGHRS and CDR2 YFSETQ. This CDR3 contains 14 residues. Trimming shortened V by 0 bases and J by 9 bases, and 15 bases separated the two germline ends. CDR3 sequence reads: CASSLGGDVRSYTF. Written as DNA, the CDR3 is TGCGCCAGCAGCTTGGGAGGGGATGTGAGGAGCTACACCTTC.

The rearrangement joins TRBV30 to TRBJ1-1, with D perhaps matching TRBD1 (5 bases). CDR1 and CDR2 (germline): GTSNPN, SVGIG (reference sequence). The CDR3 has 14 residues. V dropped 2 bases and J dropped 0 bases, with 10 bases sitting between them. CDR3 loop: CAWSSRVMNTEAFF. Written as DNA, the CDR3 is TGTGCCTGGAGTAGCAGGGTGATGAACACTGAAGCTTTCTTT.

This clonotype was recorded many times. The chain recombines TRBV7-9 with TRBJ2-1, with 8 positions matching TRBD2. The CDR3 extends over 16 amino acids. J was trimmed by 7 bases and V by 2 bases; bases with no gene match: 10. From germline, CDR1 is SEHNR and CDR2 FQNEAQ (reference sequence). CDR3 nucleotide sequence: TGTGCCAGCAGCTTATTCGGCGGGAGGAAGGAGAATGAGCAGTTCTTC. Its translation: CASSLFGGRKENEQFF.

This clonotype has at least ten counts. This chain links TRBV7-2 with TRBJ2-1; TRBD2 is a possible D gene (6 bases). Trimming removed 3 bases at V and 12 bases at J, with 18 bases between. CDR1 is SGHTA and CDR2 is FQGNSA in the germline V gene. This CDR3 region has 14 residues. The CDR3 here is CASSFTPGTLVQFF. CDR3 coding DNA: TGTGCCAGCAGCTTCACACCCGGGACTCTAGTGCAGTTCTTC.

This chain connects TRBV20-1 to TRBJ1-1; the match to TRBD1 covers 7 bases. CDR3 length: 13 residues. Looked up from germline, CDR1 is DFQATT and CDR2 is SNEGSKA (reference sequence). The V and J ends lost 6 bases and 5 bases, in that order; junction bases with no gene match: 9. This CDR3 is CSAPERGRTEAFF. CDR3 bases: TGCAGTGCCCCAGAAAGGGGGCGGACTGAAGCTTTCTTT.